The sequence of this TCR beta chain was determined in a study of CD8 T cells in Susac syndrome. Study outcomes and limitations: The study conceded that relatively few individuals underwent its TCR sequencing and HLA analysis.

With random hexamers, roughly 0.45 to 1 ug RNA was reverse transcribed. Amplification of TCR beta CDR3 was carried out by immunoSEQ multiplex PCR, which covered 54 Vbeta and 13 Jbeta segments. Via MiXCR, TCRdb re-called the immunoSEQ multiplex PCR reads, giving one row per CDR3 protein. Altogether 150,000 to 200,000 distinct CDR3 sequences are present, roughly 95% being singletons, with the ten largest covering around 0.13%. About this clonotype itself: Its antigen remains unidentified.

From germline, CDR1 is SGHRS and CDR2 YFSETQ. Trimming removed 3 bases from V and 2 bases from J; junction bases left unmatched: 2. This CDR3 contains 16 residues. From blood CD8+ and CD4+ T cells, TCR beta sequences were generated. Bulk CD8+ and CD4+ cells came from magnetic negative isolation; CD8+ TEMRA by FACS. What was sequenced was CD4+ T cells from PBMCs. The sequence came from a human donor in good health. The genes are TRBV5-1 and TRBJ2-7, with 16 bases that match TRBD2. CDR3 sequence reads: CASSSGLAGGPYEQYF. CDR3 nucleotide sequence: TGCGCCAGCAGCTCGGGACTAGCGGGGGGGCCCTACGAGCAGTACTTC.